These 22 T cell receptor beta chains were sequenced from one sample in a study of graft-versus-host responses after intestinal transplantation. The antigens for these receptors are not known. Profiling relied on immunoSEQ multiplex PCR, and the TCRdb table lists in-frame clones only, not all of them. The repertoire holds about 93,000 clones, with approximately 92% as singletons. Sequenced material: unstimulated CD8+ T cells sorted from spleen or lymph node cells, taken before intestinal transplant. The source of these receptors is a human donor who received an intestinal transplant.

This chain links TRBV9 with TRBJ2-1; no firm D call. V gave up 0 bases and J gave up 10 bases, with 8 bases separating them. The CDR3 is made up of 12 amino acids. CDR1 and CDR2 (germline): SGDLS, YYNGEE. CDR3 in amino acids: CASSVVKREQFF. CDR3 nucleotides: TGTGCCAGCAGCGTAGTAAAACGGGAGCAGTTCTTC.

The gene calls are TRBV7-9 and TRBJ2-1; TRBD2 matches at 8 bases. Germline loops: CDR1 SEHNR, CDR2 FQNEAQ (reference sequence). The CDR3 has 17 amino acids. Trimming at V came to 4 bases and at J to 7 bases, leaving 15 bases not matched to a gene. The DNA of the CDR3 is TGTGCCAGCAGCTCGACCGCCCCGAGACTAGCGCTAAATGAGCAGTTCTTC. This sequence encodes CASSSTAPRLALNEQFF.

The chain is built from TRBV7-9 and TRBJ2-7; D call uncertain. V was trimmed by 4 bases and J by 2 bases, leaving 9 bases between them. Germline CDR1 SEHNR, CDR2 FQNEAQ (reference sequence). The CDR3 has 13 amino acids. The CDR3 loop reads CASSSNMAYEQYF. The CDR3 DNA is TGTGCCAGCAGCTCCAACATGGCCTACGAGCAGTACTTC.

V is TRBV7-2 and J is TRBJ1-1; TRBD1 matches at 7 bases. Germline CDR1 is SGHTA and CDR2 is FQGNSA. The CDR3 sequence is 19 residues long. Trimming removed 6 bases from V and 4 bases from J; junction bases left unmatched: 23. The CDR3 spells CASSHRGVQGWALGTEAFF. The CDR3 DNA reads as TGTGCCAGCAGTCATAGGGGGGTACAGGGGTGGGCCCTTGGCACTGAAGCTTTCTTT.

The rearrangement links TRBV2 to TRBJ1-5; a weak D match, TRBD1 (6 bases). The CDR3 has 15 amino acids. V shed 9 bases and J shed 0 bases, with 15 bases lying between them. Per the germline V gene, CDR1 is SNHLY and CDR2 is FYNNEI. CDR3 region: CASEQGVYSNQPQHF. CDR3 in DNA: TGTGCCAGTGAACAGGGTGTTTATAGCAATCAGCCCCAGCATTTT.

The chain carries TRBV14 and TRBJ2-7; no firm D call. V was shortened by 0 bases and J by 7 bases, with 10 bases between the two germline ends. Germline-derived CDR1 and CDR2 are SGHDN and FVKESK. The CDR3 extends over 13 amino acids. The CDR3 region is CASSQDRGREQYF. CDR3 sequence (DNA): TGTGCCAGCAGCCAAGATAGAGGTCGGGAGCAGTACTTC. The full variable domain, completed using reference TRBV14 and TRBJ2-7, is EAGVTQFPSHSVIEKGQTVTLRCDPISGHDNLYWYRRVMGKEIKFLLHFVKESKQDESGMPNNRFLAERTGGTYSTLKVQPAELEDSGVYFCASSQDRGREQYFGPGTRLTVT.

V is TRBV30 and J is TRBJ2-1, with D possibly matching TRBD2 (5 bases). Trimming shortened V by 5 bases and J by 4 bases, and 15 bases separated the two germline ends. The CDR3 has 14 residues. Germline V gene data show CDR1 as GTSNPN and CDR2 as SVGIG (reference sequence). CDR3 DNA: TGTGCCTGGCATCTAGCTTCCCTTTACAATGAGCAGTTCTTC. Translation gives CAWHLASLYNEQFF.

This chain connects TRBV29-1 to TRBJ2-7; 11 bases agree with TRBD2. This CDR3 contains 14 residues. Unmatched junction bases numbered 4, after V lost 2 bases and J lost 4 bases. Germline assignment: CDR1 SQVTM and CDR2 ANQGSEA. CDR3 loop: CSVEPGLAVYEQYF. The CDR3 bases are TGCAGCGTTGAACCGGGACTAGCGGTGTACGAGCAGTACTTC.

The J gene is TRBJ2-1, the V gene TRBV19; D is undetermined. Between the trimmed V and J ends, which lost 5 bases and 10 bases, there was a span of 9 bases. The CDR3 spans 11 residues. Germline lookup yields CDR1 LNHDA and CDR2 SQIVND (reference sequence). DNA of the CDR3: TGTGCCAGTAGTTCTCACAGAGAGCAGTTCTTC. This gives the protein CASSSHREQFF. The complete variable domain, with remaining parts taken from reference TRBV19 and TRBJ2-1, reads DGGITQSPKYLFRKEGQNVTLSCEQNLNHDAMYWYRQDPGQGLRLIYYSQIVNDFQKGDIAEGYSVSREKKESFPLTVTSAQKNPTAFYLCASSSHREQFFGPGTRLTVL.

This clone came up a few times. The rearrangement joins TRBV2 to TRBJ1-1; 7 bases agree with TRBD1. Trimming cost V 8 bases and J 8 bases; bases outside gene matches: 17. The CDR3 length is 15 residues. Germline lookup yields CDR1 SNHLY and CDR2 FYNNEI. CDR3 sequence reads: CASRNRASDRVEAFF. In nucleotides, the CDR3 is TGTGCCAGCCGAAACAGGGCATCCGACAGGGTAGAAGCTTTCTTT.

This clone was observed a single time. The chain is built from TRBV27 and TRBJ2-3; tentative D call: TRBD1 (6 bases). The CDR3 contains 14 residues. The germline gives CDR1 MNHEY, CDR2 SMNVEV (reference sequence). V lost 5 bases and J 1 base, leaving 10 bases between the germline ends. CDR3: CASSPNRGTDTQYF. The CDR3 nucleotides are TGTGCCAGCAGTCCAAACAGGGGCACAGATACGCAGTATTTT.

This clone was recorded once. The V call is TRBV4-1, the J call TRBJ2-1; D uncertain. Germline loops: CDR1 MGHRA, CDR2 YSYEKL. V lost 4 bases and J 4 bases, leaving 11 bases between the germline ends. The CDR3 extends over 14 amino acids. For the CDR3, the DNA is TGCGCCAGCAGCCGAACGGTACCGTACAATGAGCAGTTCTTC. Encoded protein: CASSRTVPYNEQFF.

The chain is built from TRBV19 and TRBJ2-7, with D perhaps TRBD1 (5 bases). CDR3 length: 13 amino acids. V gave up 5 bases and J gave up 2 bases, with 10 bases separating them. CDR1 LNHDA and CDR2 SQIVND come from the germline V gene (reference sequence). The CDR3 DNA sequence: TGTGCCAGTAGTTGGCAGGGTCCCTACGAGCAGTACTTC. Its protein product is CASSWQGPYEQYF.

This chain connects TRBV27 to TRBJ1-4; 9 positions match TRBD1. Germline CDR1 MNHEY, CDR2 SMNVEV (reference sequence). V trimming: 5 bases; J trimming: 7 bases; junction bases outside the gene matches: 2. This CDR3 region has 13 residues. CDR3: CASSDRGGEKLFF. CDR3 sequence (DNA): TGTGCCAGCAGTGACAGGGGGGGTGAAAAACTGTTTTTT.

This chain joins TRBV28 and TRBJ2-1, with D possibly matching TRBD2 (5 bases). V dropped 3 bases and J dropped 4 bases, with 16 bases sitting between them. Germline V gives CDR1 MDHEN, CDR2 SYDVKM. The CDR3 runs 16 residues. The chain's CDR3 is CASSFSEPYGYNEQFF. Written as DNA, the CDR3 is TGTGCCAGCAGTTTTAGCGAACCATACGGTTACAATGAGCAGTTCTTC.

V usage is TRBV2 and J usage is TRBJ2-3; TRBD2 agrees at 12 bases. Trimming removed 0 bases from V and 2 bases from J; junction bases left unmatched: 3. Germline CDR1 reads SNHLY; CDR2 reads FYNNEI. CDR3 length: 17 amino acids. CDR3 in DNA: TGTGCCAGCAGTGAAGCGCGGACTAGCGGGACCACAGATACGCAGTATTTT. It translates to CASSEARTSGTTDTQYF.

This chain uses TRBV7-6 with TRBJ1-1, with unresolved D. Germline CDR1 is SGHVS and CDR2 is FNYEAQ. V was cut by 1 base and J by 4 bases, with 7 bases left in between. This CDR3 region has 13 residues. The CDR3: CASSLGEGTEAFF. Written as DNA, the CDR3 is TGTGCCAGCAGCTTAGGAGAGGGCACTGAAGCTTTCTTT.

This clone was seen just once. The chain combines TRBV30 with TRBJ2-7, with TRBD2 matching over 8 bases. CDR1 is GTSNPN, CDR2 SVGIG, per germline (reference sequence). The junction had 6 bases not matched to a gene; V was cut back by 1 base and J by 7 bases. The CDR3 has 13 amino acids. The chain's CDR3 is CAWSETSVLEQYF. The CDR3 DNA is TGTGCCTGGAGTGAGACTAGCGTGTTGGAGCAGTACTTC.

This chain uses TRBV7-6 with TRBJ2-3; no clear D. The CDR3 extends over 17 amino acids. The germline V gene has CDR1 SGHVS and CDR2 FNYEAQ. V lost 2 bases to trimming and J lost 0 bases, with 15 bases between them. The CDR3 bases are TGTGCCAGCAGCTTACCCGCTGGGCCAACTAGCACAGATACGCAGTATTTT. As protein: CASSLPAGPTSTDTQYF.

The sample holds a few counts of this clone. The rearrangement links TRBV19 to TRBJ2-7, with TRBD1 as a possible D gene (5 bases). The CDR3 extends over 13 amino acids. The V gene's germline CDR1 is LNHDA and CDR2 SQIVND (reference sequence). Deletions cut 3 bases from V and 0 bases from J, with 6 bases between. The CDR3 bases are TGTGCCAGTAGTATGGACATCTCCTACGAGCAGTACTTC. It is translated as CASSMDISYEQYF.

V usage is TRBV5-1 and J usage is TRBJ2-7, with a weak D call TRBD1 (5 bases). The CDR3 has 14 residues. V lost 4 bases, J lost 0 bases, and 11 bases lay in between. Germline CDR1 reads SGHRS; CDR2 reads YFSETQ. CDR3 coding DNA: TGCGCCAGCAGCCCTTTGACAGCCTCCTACGAGCAGTACTTC. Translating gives CASSPLTASYEQYF. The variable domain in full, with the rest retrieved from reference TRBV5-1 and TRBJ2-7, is KAGVTQTPRYLIKTRGQQVTLSCSPISGHRSVSWYQQTPGQGLQFLFEYFSETQRNKGNFPGRFSGRQFSNSRSEMNVSTLELGDSALYLCASSPLTASYEQYFGPGTRLTVT.

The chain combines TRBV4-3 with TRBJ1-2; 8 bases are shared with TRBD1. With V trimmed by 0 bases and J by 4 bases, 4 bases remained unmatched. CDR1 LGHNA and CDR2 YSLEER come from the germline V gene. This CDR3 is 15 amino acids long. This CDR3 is CASSQDRQGLYGYTF. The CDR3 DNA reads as TGCGCCAGCAGCCAAGATAGACAGGGGCTCTATGGCTACACCTTC.